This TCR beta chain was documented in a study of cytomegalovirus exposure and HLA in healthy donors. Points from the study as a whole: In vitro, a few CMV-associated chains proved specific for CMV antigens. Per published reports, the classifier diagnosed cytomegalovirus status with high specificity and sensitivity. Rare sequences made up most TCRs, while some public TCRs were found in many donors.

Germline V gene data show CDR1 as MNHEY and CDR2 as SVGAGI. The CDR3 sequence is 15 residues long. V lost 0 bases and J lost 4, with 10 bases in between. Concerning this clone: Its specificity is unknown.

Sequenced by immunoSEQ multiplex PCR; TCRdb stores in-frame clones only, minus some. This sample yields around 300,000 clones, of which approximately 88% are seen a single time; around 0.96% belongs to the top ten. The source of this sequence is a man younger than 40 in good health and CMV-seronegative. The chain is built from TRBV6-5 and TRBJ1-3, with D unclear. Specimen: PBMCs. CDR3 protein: CASSYSRGKGNTIYF. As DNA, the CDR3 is TGTGCCAGCAGTTACTCGAGAGGGAAGGGAAACACCATATATTTT.